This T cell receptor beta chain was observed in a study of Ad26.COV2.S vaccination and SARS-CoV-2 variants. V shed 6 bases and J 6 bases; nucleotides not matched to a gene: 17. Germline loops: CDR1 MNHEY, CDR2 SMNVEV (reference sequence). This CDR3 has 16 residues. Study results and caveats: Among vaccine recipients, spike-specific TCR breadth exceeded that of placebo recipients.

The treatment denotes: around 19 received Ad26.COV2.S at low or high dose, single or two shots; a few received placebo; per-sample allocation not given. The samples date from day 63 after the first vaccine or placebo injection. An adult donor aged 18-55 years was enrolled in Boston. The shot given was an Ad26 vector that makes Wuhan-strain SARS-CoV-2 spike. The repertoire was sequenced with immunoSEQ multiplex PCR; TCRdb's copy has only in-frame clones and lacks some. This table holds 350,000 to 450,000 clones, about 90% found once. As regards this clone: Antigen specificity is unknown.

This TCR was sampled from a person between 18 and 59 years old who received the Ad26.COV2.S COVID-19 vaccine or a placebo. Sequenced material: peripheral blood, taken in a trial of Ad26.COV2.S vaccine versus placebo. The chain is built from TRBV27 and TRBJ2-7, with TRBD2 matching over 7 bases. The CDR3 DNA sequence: TGTGCCAGCAGCCCAAGGTCCCGGGGGGACTACGGCGAGCAGTACTTC. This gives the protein CASSPRSRGDYGEQYF.